The rows below give T cell receptor beta chains drawn from one sample of a study of T cell responses to AZD1222 COVID-19 vaccine. TCRdb keeps only in-frame clones here, not all; method: immunoSEQ multiplex PCR. The sample has fewer than 90,000 clones; around nine tenths are singletons. The specimen was peripheral blood, collected 28 days after the second AZD1222 dose. Source of these receptors: an adult who received the AZD1222 COVID-19 vaccine. Both conserved end residues are part of each CDR3. The size field is filled for only some rows; it gives once, few, many or a size class.

size	V	CDR3
.	TRBV19	CASSKGRSNQPQHF
.	TRBV27	CASSPTGQVYGYTF
.	TRBV4-3	CASSQDRTGGSYNSPLHF
.	TRBV27	CASSLSVYGNTEAFF
.	TRBV28	CASSLSGSRYEQYF
.	TRBV15	CATSRGLGTTEAFF
.	TRBV11-2	CASSAQRQGGIEAFF
.	TRBV6-5	CASSRNRENTEAFF
.	TRBV18	CASSPTDGNYGYTF
.	TRBV5-1	CASSQRTGGLVFYGYTF
.	TRBV29-1	CSAPGGGSGHEQFF
.	TRBV2	CASSRGGRYNEQFF
.	TRBV3-1/TRBV3-2	CASSQDLGNEKLFF
.	TRBV6-4	CASSDSNNGGYGYTF
.	TRBV9	CASGSGQLNNQPQHF
.	TRBV7-3	CASSLGVGSPYEQYF
.	TRBV6-5	CASSYSTGITEAFF
.	TRBV5-1	CASSRPSGDYNEQFF
.	TRBV14	CASSPQGLDGYTF
.	TRBV15	CAIESGTGELFF
once	TRBV4-3	CASSQDGTEEAFF
.	TRBV9	CASSVSRNYGYTF
.	TRBV5-1	CASSQGGNTEAFF
.	TRBV9	CASSLGQQGGNTIYF
.	TRBV3-1/TRBV3-2	CASSQESATNEKLFF
.	TRBV2	CASRDPLGPQHF
once	TRBV7-8	CASSLAGWGGPKPHYGYTF
.	TRBV5-1	CASSSDRAYQYF
.	TRBV6-5	CASSRQADQPQHF
.	TRBV19	CASSISVNSPLHF
.	TRBV19	CASSKDRGNQPQHF
.	TRBV6-5	CASSRDSLYYNEQFF
once	TRBV3-1/TRBV3-2	CASSQGLYEQYF
once	TRBV9	CASSVLAGGPETQYF
.	TRBV30	CAWSALRQGGSSEQYF
.	TRBV4-2	CASSQEGGRNNYGYTF
once	TRBV9	CASSGTGSDQETQYF
.	TRBV7-7	CASSLATSGPYNEQFF
.	TRBV27	CASSSLRGLNNEQFF
once	TRBV11-3	CASSPGRGNTEAFF
.	TRBV19	CASSTGLNEAFF
.	TRBV2	CASTDTYYGYTF
.	TRBV19	CASSIEGARKPQHF
few	TRBV10-3	CAIGRDEGNTIYF
.	TRBV5-8	CASSPEAAIEAFF
.	TRBV11-2	CASSPQTGNTEAFF
.	TRBV6-2/TRBV6-3	CASSYTVMNTEAFF
.	TRBV4-1	CASSQLTGATEAFF
.	TRBV2	CASSPTGFNTEAFF
few	TRBV6-4	CASTPTSGGADTQYF
.	TRBV6-6	CASSYSSSRGNQPQHF
.	TRBV30	CAWAWGKAEQYF
.	TRBV11-3	CASSLAQPHFTSTDTQYF
.	TRBV10-3	CAISGSEGVKGYTF
.	TRBV2	CASSESGWSYNSPLHF
.	TRBV5-1	CASSPQTGYTDTQYF